The next 24 T cell receptor beta chains were all read from a single sample in a study of Graves' ophthalmopathy and Graves' hyperthyroidism. The TCR beta CDR3 regions underwent amplification from RNA transcripts. First-round RT-PCR used HTBI primers; second-round multiplex PCR followed. TCRdb processed the multiplex PCR reads anew with MiXCR; each CDR3 protein has one entry. Counted here are roughly 220,000 distinct CDR3 sequences, 45% occurring once; the ten biggest clones make up over 40%. What was sequenced was peripheral blood. The receptors were sampled from an adult man with Graves' ophthalmopathy.

This clonotype has more than one count but fewer than ten. V gene TRBV27 combines with J gene TRBJ2-5; D perhaps matches TRBD1 (6 bases). The CDR3 totals 14 residues. Germline-derived CDR1 and CDR2 are MNHEY and SMNVEV (reference sequence). V dropped 6 bases and J dropped 5 bases, with 16 bases sitting between them. The CDR3: CASRSGWGPETQYF. CDR3 DNA sequence: TGTGCCAGCAGAAGCGGATGGGGGCCCGAGACCCAGTACTTC.

This clonotype was recorded once. The chain combines TRBV7-6 with TRBJ2-7; TRBD1 matches 8 bases. CDR3 length: 13 amino acids. Per germline, CDR1 SGHVS and CDR2 FNYEAQ. CDR3 loop: CARAGTGVYEQYF. DNA for the CDR3: TGTGCTAGAGCCGGGACAGGAGTCTACGAGCAGTACTTC. Drawing the rest from reference TRBV7-6 and TRBJ2-7, the complete variable domain is GAGVSQSPRYKVTKRGQDVALRCDPISGHVSLYWYRQALGQGPEFLTYFNYEAQQDKSGLPNDRFSAERPEGSISTLTIQRTEQRDSAMYRCARAGTGVYEQYFGPGTRLTVT.

This clonotype has more than one count but fewer than ten. V usage is TRBV29-1 and J usage is TRBJ1-1; D uncertain. The CDR3 has 16 residues. The V end was cut by 5 bases, the J end by 1 base, with 20 bases between. From germline, CDR1 is SQVTM and CDR2 ANQGSEA. CDR3 in DNA: TGCAGCGTTTGGGCCCCAGGAGAGGCAAGGAACACTGAAGCTTTCTTT. Translation gives CSVWAPGEARNTEAFF.

V gene TRBV7-3 combines with J gene TRBJ2-6; the D gene is possibly TRBD1 (5 bases). V lost 5 bases, J lost 3 bases, and 11 bases lay in between. The CDR3 runs to 15 residues. Germline V lookup: CDR1 SGHTA, CDR2 FQGTGA. CDR3 loop: CASSPGFGGANVLTF. CDR3 coding DNA: TGTGCCAGCAGCCCAGGGTTCGGTGGGGCCAACGTCCTGACTTTC.

This clonotype was detected a few times. The chain has TRBV20-1 and TRBJ1-2; possibly TRBD1 for D (6 bases). V gave up 5 bases and J gave up 3 bases, with 13 bases separating them. Germline V gene sequence: CDR1 DFQATT, CDR2 SNEGSKA (reference sequence). The CDR3 extends over 13 amino acids. The CDR3 region has the DNA TGCAGTGCTGCCTGGACAGATGACTATGGCTACACCTTC. This sequence encodes CSAAWTDDYGYTF.

This clonotype has at least ten counts. The chain employs TRBV7-2 and TRBJ2-5; TRBD1 matches 7 bases. The CDR3 extends over 16 amino acids. J was trimmed by 5 bases and V by 1 base; bases with no gene match: 10. Germline CDR1 is SGHTA and CDR2 is FQGNSA. In DNA form, the CDR3 reads TGTGCCAGCAGCTTAGGAGGGACAGTTTACGGGGAGACCCAGTACTTC. Its protein is CASSLGGTVYGETQYF.

V is TRBV20-1 and J is TRBJ2-5, with D unclear. V dropped 3 bases and J dropped 1 base, with 6 bases sitting between them. This CDR3 has 12 amino acids. CDR1 and CDR2 (germline): DFQATT, SNEGSKA (reference sequence). The CDR3 nucleotides are TGCAGTGCTAGTGCCCTCCAAGAGACCCAGTACTTC. Translated: CSASALQETQYF.

This clonotype came up a few times. This chain uses TRBV29-1 with TRBJ2-5, with TRBD2 matching over 7 bases. Looked up from germline, CDR1 is SQVTM and CDR2 is ANQGSEA. V lost 8 bases, J lost 0 bases, and 6 bases stayed unmatched. This CDR3 is 13 amino acids long. CDR3 DNA: TGCAGCCTTGGGGGGGGGTACCAAGAGACCCAGTACTTC. Encoded protein: CSLGGGYQETQYF.

The gene calls are TRBV6-5 and TRBJ1-5; tentatively, D is TRBD1 (5 bases). Trimming left V 6 bases short and J 2 bases short, with 11 bases between. CDR3 length equals 14 residues. Germline lookup yields CDR1 MNHEY and CDR2 SVGAGI. DNA for the CDR3: TGTGCCAGCAGCTTCCAGGGACGCAATCAGCCCCAGCATTTT. It translates to CASSFQGRNQPQHF.

This clonotype came up a few times. The rearrangement joins TRBV5-1 to TRBJ2-2, with 9 bases matching TRBD2. The germline gives CDR1 SGHRS, CDR2 YFSETQ. V trimming: 2 bases; J trimming: 0 bases; junction bases outside the gene matches: 11. CDR3 length: 19 amino acids. The CDR3 protein is CASSFPLKREVANTGELFF. The CDR3 nucleotides read TGCGCCAGCAGCTTCCCTCTGAAGCGGGAGGTTGCGAACACCGGGGAGCTGTTTTTT.

This clonotype has a handful of counts. The CDR3 region has the DNA TGCGCCAGCAGTTCCGGGAACAGGGAGGTTGGCTACACCTTC. Encoded protein: CASSSGNREVGYTF. The genes are TRBV5-1 and TRBJ1-2; the D gene is possibly TRBD1 (6 bases). Germline-derived CDR1 and CDR2 are SGHRS and YFSETQ. Trimming left V 5 bases short and J 7 bases short, with 18 bases between. The CDR3 has 14 residues.

Details on this clonotype: At one end, the junction sequence differs from germline, possibly due to a read error. The chain combines TRBV7-6 with TRBJ2-2, with TRBD1 matching 9 bases. The length of the CDR3 is 16 residues. Germline V gene sequence: CDR1 SGHVS, CDR2 FNYEAQ. The CDR3 sequence: CASSPHTGGNTGELFF. For the CDR3, the DNA is TGTGCTAGCAGCCCCCACACAGGGGGCAACACCGGGGAGCTGTTTTTT.

This chain joins TRBV10-3 and TRBJ2-1; D is unclear. The CDR3 consists of 13 residues. From germline, CDR1 is ENHRY and CDR2 SYGVKD. The V end lost 7 bases, the J end lost 4 bases, and 11 bases lay between the germline ends. The CDR3 loop reads CAITRDKYNEQFF. CDR3 DNA sequence: TGTGCCATCACTCGAGACAAATACAATGAGCAGTTCTTC.

The V and J genes are TRBV11-2 and TRBJ2-5; 7 nucleotides match TRBD2. The V segment lost 3 bases and the J segment 5 bases; nucleotides outside the gene matches: 12. This CDR3 contains 16 residues. The V gene's germline CDR1 is SGHAT and CDR2 FQNNGV. CDR3 nucleotide sequence: TGTGCCAGCAGCTTTCATGGGGGGGGAGGAAGGGAGACCCAGTACTTC. Encoded protein: CASSFHGGGGRETQYF.

This chain connects TRBV20-1 to TRBJ1-5; a possible D gene is TRBD1 (5 bases). Trimming stripped 5 bases from V and 3 bases from J, with 17 bases between. Looked up from germline, CDR1 is DFQATT and CDR2 is SNEGSKA (reference sequence). The CDR3 has 15 amino acids. The CDR3 spells CSAFSGTQINQPQHF. The CDR3, as DNA: TGCAGTGCTTTCTCCGGGACCCAAATCAATCAGCCCCAGCATTTT.

This clonotype has just a few counts. The chain couples TRBV29-1 to TRBJ2-5; the D gene is possibly TRBD2 (7 bases). The germline V and J ends were trimmed by 6 bases and 11 bases, with 19 bases remaining between them. This CDR3 contains 12 residues. CDR1 is SQVTM, CDR2 ANQGSEA, per germline. The CDR3 nucleotides are TGCAGCGTAGTCTTGGGGGGGGCTGAACAGTACTTC. Translating gives CSVVLGGAEQYF.

Concerning this clonotype: A much larger clone differs by one base, so this may be a read error. This chain connects TRBV19 to TRBJ2-6, with D unresolved. CDR1 is LNHDA, CDR2 SQIVND, per germline (reference sequence). The CDR3 runs 15 residues. Here the CDR3 reads CASGIAVSGANVLTF. The CDR3 DNA is TGTGCCAGTGGTATAGCAGTCTCTGGGGCCAACGTCCTGACTTTC.

The DNA of the CDR3 is TGTGCCAGCAGCTTATTGTCAGGGGGGACAACCGGGGAGCTGTTTTTT. Its protein is CASSLLSGGTTGELFF. The chain uses TRBV7-3 and TRBJ2-2, with D perhaps matching TRBD1 (7 bases). Per germline, CDR1 SGHTA and CDR2 FQGTGA. V lost 2 bases, J lost 5 bases, and 15 bases lay in between. The length of the CDR3 is 16 residues.

The chain is built from TRBV7-3 and TRBJ1-5; 7 bases line up with TRBD1. The CDR3 runs to 15 residues. V shed 5 bases, J shed 1 base, and the junction held 5 bases outside the gene matches. Per germline, CDR1 SGHTA and CDR2 FQGTGA. CDR3 nucleotides: TGTGCCAGCAGCGTAAACAGGGGAAGCAATCAGCCCCAGCATTTT. This encodes CASSVNRGSNQPQHF.

The J gene is TRBJ1-2, the V gene TRBV14; D remains unclear. The CDR3 contains 13 residues. In germline, CDR1 is SGHDN, CDR2 FVKESK. The ends were cut back, 1 base at V and 6 bases at J, with 9 bases in the middle. CDR3 sequence: CASSQARGDGYTF. The CDR3, as DNA: TGTGCCAGCAGCCAAGCACGCGGGGATGGCTACACCTTC. Using reference TRBV14 and TRBJ1-2 for the parts outside the CDR3, the full variable domain is EAGVTQFPSHSVIEKGQTVTLRCDPISGHDNLYWYRRVMGKEIKFLLHFVKESKQDESGMPNNRFLAERTGGTYSTLKVQPAELEDSGVYFCASSQARGDGYTFGSGTRLTVV.

This chain connects TRBV20-1 to TRBJ2-7, with TRBD2 matching over 11 bases. The CDR3 is 15 residues long. CDR1 is DFQATT, CDR2 SNEGSKA, per germline (reference sequence). V trimming: 3 bases; J trimming: 1 base; junction bases outside the gene matches: 5. The CDR3 spells CSASSGTSGSYEQYF. CDR3 nucleotide sequence: TGCAGTGCTAGCTCCGGGACTAGCGGATCCTACGAGCAGTACTTC.

The chain recombines TRBV5-1 with TRBJ1-1; 7 nucleotides match TRBD1. The germline CDR1 and CDR2 sequences are SGHRS and YFSETQ. The CDR3 loop spans 15 amino acids. Trimming cost V 4 bases and J 0 bases; bases outside gene matches: 6. CDR3 in amino acids: CASSISTGLNTEAFF. The CDR3 nucleotides are TGCGCCAGCAGCATCTCGACAGGGCTGAACACTGAAGCTTTCTTT.

The chain recombines TRBV7-2 with TRBJ1-4; 9 bases are shared with TRBD1. Per the germline V gene, CDR1 is SGHTA and CDR2 is FQGNSA. The V segment lost 4 bases and the J segment 8 bases; nucleotides outside the gene matches: 5. CDR3 length: 14 amino acids. The DNA of the CDR3 is TGTGCCAGCAGCTCTACAGGGGGCGAAGAAAAACTGTTTTTT. Amino acids: CASSSTGGEEKLFF.

The table lists this clonotype with a few counts. Relative to the germline gene, one junction end is altered; a read error may explain this. The rearrangement uses TRBV7-9 and TRBJ2-5; D perhaps matches TRBD2 (5 bases). Germline values: CDR1 SEHNR, CDR2 FQNEAQ (reference sequence). The CDR3 is 13 amino acids. The CDR3: CASSLASSETQYF. CDR3 bases: TGTGCCAGCAGCCTAGCCTCTTCTGAGACCCAGTACTTC.